One and the same sample provided the 9 T cell receptor beta chains below, sequenced in a study of blood T cell repertoires in COVID-19. Data came from immunoSEQ multiplex PCR; TCRdb stores just in-frame clones and leaves some out. This sample yields a few hundred thousand clones, of which around 93% are seen a single time; 1% to 1.5% belongs to the top ten. The specimen was PBMCs or T cells enriched from blood (not recorded which). The receptors stem from a human donor in a cohort exposed to, infected with or recovered from COVID-19 (not recorded which). The donor label of this sample is uncertain.

The chain couples TRBV19 to TRBJ2-7, with a weak D call TRBD2 (5 bases). CDR3 length: 15 amino acids. Germline lookup yields CDR1 LNHDA and CDR2 SQIVND (reference sequence). V dropped 6 bases and J dropped 2 bases, with 17 bases sitting between them. This chain's CDR3 is CASSSAGSLPYEQYF. DNA for the CDR3: TGTGCCAGTAGCTCCGCGGGCAGTCTCCCCTACGAGCAGTACTTC.

This clone was found a few times. The chain employs TRBV19 and TRBJ1-2; D unresolved. CDR3 length equals 14 residues. Germline V gene sequence: CDR1 LNHDA, CDR2 SQIVND (reference sequence). With 7 bases removed from V and 4 bases from J, the gap between germline ends came to 16 bases. In DNA, the CDR3 is TGTGCCAGTACTCGGGAGCCCGGAATCTATGGCTACACCTTC. It encodes CASTREPGIYGYTF.

The rearrangement uses TRBV29-1 and TRBJ1-2; D is ambiguous. Germline V gene sequence: CDR1 SQVTM, CDR2 ANQGSEA. This CDR3 has 9 residues. As DNA, the CDR3 is TGCAGTTCTGACTATGGCTACACCTTC. Encoded protein: CSSDYGYTF.

This clone was detected once. This chain connects TRBV15 to TRBJ1-2; TRBD1 matches at 7 bases. In germline, CDR1 is LNHNV, CDR2 YYDKDF (reference sequence). CDR3 length: 17 residues. V lost 2 bases and J lost 4; bases outside the gene matches: 13. The CDR3 nucleotides read TGTGCCACCAGCAGATCAAAGGGGACAGCAACTCCCTATGGCTACACCTTC. It specifies CATSRSKGTATPYGYTF.

The chain has TRBV5-4 and TRBJ2-7; weak D call: TRBD1 (6 bases). The germline V gene has CDR1 SGHNT and CDR2 YYREEE (reference sequence). The V end lost 2 bases, the J end lost 2 bases, and 14 bases lay between the germline ends. The CDR3 spans 15 residues. CDR3 residues: CASSFLGGSPYEQYF. The CDR3 region has the DNA TGTGCCAGCAGCTTTTTAGGGGGATCCCCCTACGAGCAGTACTTC.

This chain connects TRBV6-4 to TRBJ1-2; perhaps TRBD1 as D (6 bases). V was trimmed by 4 bases and J by 2 bases, leaving 14 bases between them. In germline, CDR1 is MRHNA, CDR2 SNTAGT. The CDR3 consists of 15 residues. The CDR3 DNA is TGTGCCAGCAGTGCCGATGCGGGGGCCAACTATGGCTACACCTTC. It specifies CASSADAGANYGYTF.

This chain links TRBV7-2 with TRBJ1-1, with 7 bases that match TRBD1. V lost 6 bases, J lost 0 bases, and 10 bases stayed unmatched. The CDR3 sequence is 16 residues long. CDR1 and CDR2 from the germline V gene are SGHTA and FQGNSA. CDR3 protein: CASSSPGGWVNTEAFF. The CDR3 bases are TGTGCCAGCAGTTCCCCAGGGGGGTGGGTGAACACTGAAGCTTTCTTT.

The chain is built from TRBV9 and TRBJ2-2; 8 bases map to TRBD1. Germline loops: CDR1 SGDLS, CDR2 YYNGEE. V shed 3 bases and J 0 bases; nucleotides not matched to a gene: 1. The CDR3 extends over 15 amino acids. The CDR3 sequence is CASSAQGANTGELFF. DNA for the CDR3: TGTGCCAGCAGCGCACAGGGGGCGAACACCGGGGAGCTGTTTTTT.

This clone was seen once. The chain employs TRBV11-2 and TRBJ1-4; 10 nucleotides agree with TRBD1. J gave up 6 bases and V 0 bases, and 4 bases lay outside the gene matches. The CDR3 spans 16 residues. The germline CDR1 and CDR2 sequences are SGHAT and FQNNGV. CDR3 loop: CASSLDPGQGDEKLFF. The CDR3 DNA follows: TGTGCCAGCAGCTTAGACCCCGGACAGGGGGATGAAAAACTGTTTTTT.